Following are 27 T cell receptor beta chains from one sample sequenced in a study of Graves' ophthalmopathy and Graves' hyperthyroidism. Amplified material comprised TCR beta CDR3 regions derived from RNA transcripts. HTBI primers primed a first-round RT-PCR, and a second-round multiplex PCR followed. TCRdb re-called the multiplex PCR reads with MiXCR, one entry per CDR3 protein. The data hold around 520,000 distinct CDR3 sequences, with just under 40% observed a single time. The sequenced sample was peripheral blood or thyroid tissue (not recorded which). The receptors come from an adult man with Graves' hyperthyroidism.

This chain connects TRBV7-9 to TRBJ2-2; D is perhaps TRBD2 (5 bases). The CDR3 is 13 residues long. The germline CDR1 and CDR2 sequences are SEHNR and FQNEAQ (reference sequence). With 1 base removed from V and 11 bases from J, the gap between germline ends came to 11 bases. The CDR3 sequence: CASSLGGSDELFF. The CDR3 nucleotides are TGTGCCAGCAGCTTAGGCGGGTCCGACGAGCTGTTTTTT.

The V and J genes are TRBV12-3 or TRBV12-4 and TRBJ2-3; 10 bases line up with TRBD2. This CDR3 comprises 15 residues. The CDR3 loop reads CASGFLAGETDTQYF. The CDR3 DNA reads TGTGCTAGTGGTTTCCTAGCGGGGGAAACAGATACGCAGTATTTT.

This sequence joins TRBV29-1 and TRBJ2-3; no clear D. The V end lost 5 bases, the J end lost 2 bases, and 14 bases lay between the germline ends. CDR1 SQVTM and CDR2 ANQGSEA come from the germline V gene. The CDR3 loop spans 14 amino acids. In DNA form, the CDR3 reads TGCAGCGTTTATCCGTTTGGTGACACAGATACGCAGTATTTT. This translates into CSVYPFGDTDTQYF.

This clonotype has a count of ten or more. The chain has TRBV9 and TRBJ2-2; 7 bases match TRBD1. V dropped 4 bases and J dropped 9; count of bases not matched to a gene: 6. CDR1 is SGDLS and CDR2 is YYNGEE in the germline V gene. The CDR3 is made up of 13 amino acids. CDR3 coding DNA: TGTGCCAGCAGCCTAAGACAGGGTCGGGAGCTGTTTTTT. Translation gives CASSLRQGRELFF. Full variable domain (remainder filled in from reference TRBV9 and TRBJ2-2): DSGVTQTPKHLITATGQRVTLRCSPRSGDLSVYWYQQSLDQGLQFLIQYYNGEERAKGNILERFSAQQFPDLHSELNLSSLELGDSALYFCASSLRQGRELFFGEGSRLTVL.

This clonotype came up many times. The rearrangement links TRBV12-3 or TRBV12-4 to TRBJ2-7; 12 nucleotides agree with TRBD2. With 6 bases clipped from V and 2 bases from J, the junction kept 5 bases outside the gene matches. The CDR3 totals 15 residues. In nucleotides, the CDR3 is TGTGCCAGCAGCACGCGGACTAGCGGGACCTACGAGCAGTACTTC. Its protein is CASSTRTSGTYEQYF.

This clonotype was found a few times. The V and J genes are TRBV12-3 or TRBV12-4 and TRBJ2-6; D remains ambiguous. This CDR3 spans 14 amino acids. The V end was cut by 2 bases, the J end by 4 bases, with 6 bases between. The CDR3: CASSLSQGANVLTF. CDR3 DNA sequence: TGTGCCAGCAGTTTATCCCAGGGGGCCAACGTCCTGACTTTC.

The table lists this clonotype with many counts. The chain couples TRBV11-2 to TRBJ2-7; 7 bases agree with TRBD1. The CDR3 contains 14 residues. V was clipped by 0 bases and J by 6 bases; unmatched bases: 5. Germline CDR1 reads SGHAT; CDR2 reads FQNNGV. This CDR3 is CASSLERGLGEQYF. The CDR3 coding sequence is TGTGCCAGCAGCTTAGAGAGGGGGCTGGGCGAGCAGTACTTC.

The chain couples TRBV4-2 to TRBJ2-5, with 8 bases lining up with TRBD1. The J call is uncertain, as TRBJ2-1 better fits the DNA end. The CDR3 is made up of 13 amino acids. Per the germline V gene, CDR1 is LGHNA and CDR2 is YNFKEQ. The CDR3 DNA sequence: TGTGCCAGCAGCCAAGCCGGGACAGGCGAGCAGTTCTTC. Translated, it gives CASSQAGTGEQFF.

The sample holds many counts of this clonotype. The chain recombines TRBV12-3 or TRBV12-4 with TRBJ2-7; tentatively, D is TRBD1 (6 bases). The CDR3 loop spans 14 amino acids. V lost 5 bases and J 3 bases, leaving 14 bases between the germline ends. The CDR3 DNA reads TGTGCCAGCAGTAGCGACAGGCTCAACTACGAGCAGTACTTC. This encodes CASSSDRLNYEQYF.

This clonotype was recorded a few times. The chain joins TRBV2 to TRBJ2-2, with 10 bases lining up with TRBD1. The J call is uncertain, as TRBJ2-3 better fits the DNA end. CDR1 and CDR2 (germline): SNHLY, FYNNEI. The CDR3 length is 12 residues. In DNA, the CDR3 is TGTGCCAGCGGGACAGGGGCCGATACGCAGTATTTT. It is translated as CASGTGADTQYF.

This clonotype was recorded once. This rearrangement joins TRBV20-1 to TRBJ2-6; 7 bases are a match to TRBD1. V gave up 5 bases and J gave up 0 bases; unmatched junction bases: 7. The CDR3 spans 16 residues. The germline V gene encodes CDR1 DFQATT and CDR2 SNEGSKA (reference sequence). The CDR3 sequence: CSASGTVSSGANVLTF. The CDR3, as DNA: TGCAGTGCTTCCGGGACAGTGAGCTCTGGGGCCAACGTCCTGACTTTC.

Comments on this clonotype: One base away lies a much larger clone, so this may be a sequencing read error. This chain links TRBV7-2 with TRBJ2-5; the match to TRBD1 covers 9 bases. CDR1 is SGHTA, CDR2 FQGNSA, per germline. Trimming at V came to 7 bases and at J to 7 bases, leaving 7 bases not matched to a gene. The length of the CDR3 is 13 residues. This chain's CDR3 is CASNNRGPGTQYF. In nucleotides, the CDR3 is TGTGCCAGCAATAACAGGGGGCCAGGGACCCAGTACTTC.

The chain uses TRBV29-1 and TRBJ1-2; a possible D gene is TRBD1 (6 bases). V lost 3 bases to trimming and J lost 6 bases, with 20 bases between them. The CDR3 is made up of 15 amino acids. The germline V gene encodes CDR1 SQVTM and CDR2 ANQGSEA. This CDR3 is CSVDVGSRGWDGYTF. CDR3 nucleotide sequence: TGCAGCGTTGATGTAGGGTCCAGGGGCTGGGATGGCTACACCTTC.

This clonotype showed up many times. V usage is TRBV7-9 and J usage is TRBJ1-2, with a weak D call TRBD1 (5 bases). There are 12 residues in the CDR3. Germline V gene sequence: CDR1 SEHNR, CDR2 FQNEAQ (reference sequence). Trimming took off 5 bases at V and 6 bases at J, with 10 bases between the two ends. The CDR3 DNA is TGTGCCAGCAGCCCCCGACAGAATGGCTACACCTTC. This translates into CASSPRQNGYTF.

The chain carries TRBV9 and TRBJ2-7, with TRBD2 matching 11 bases. V dropped 4 bases and J dropped 7; count of bases not matched to a gene: 13. The germline V gene has CDR1 SGDLS and CDR2 YYNGEE. CDR3 length: 16 amino acids. CDR3 DNA: TGTGCCAGCAGCTCGACTAGCGGGGCTCGCTACAATGAGCAGTACTTC. It yields the protein CASSSTSGARYNEQYF.

This clonotype was seen a few times. V is TRBV2 and J is TRBJ1-2; 8 nucleotides line up with TRBD1. Trimming removed 6 bases from V and 6 bases from J; junction bases left unmatched: 9. The CDR3 runs 14 residues. Germline V gene sequence: CDR1 SNHLY, CDR2 FYNNEI. The CDR3 bases are TGTGCCAGCAGGGGACAACAGGGGGAGGATGGCTACACCTTC. Translated, it gives CASRGQQGEDGYTF.

This clonotype has ten or more counts. The chain is built from TRBV20-1 and TRBJ2-5; D remains unclear. The CDR3 length is 16 residues. Trimming stripped 1 base from V and 0 bases from J, with 15 bases between. Germline lookup yields CDR1 DFQATT and CDR2 SNEGSKA (reference sequence). The CDR3 bases are TGCAGTGCTAGAGTCGTCGACTCGAGCGACCAAGAGACCCAGTACTTC. Translating gives CSARVVDSSDQETQYF.

This clonotype has only a few counts. The chain uses TRBV7-9 and TRBJ2-2; either TRBD1 or TRBD2 may supply D (6 bases each). The V gene lost 5 bases and the J gene lost 2 bases, with 18 bases spanning the gap. The germline CDR1 and CDR2 sequences are SEHNR and FQNEAQ (reference sequence). The CDR3 spans 17 residues. CDR3 residues: CASSQADGGFNTGELFF. CDR3 nucleotide sequence: TGTGCCAGCAGCCAGGCTGACGGGGGCTTTAACACCGGGGAGCTGTTTTTT.

The table lists this clonotype with many counts. This chain uses TRBV10-2 with TRBJ2-2; D remains unclear. CDR1 is WSHSY, CDR2 SAAADI, per germline. This CDR3 comprises 14 residues. Trimming cost V 3 bases and J 0 bases, with 5 bases left between them. CDR3 DNA: TGCGCCAGCAGTGAAACAGCGAACACCGGGGAGCTGTTTTTT. This sequence encodes CASSETANTGELFF.

This clonotype has just a few counts. The V call is TRBV7-9, the J call TRBJ2-5, with TRBD1 matching over 8 bases. The V gene's germline CDR1 is SEHNR and CDR2 FQNEAQ (reference sequence). Unmatched junction bases numbered 6, after V lost 5 bases and J lost 4 bases. CDR3 length: 14 residues. CDR3 bases: TGTGCCAGCAGCAATCCAGGACAGGGAGAGACCCAGTACTTC. It translates to CASSNPGQGETQYF.

This clonotype was detected many times. The gene calls are TRBV27 and TRBJ2-7; 10 positions agree with TRBD1. Germline V lookup: CDR1 MNHEY, CDR2 SMNVEV (reference sequence). The CDR3 is made up of 15 amino acids. Trimming removed 6 bases from V and 5 bases from J; junction bases left unmatched: 10. The DNA of the CDR3 is TGTGCCAGCAGCCGTAGTCCGGGACAGGGGCACGAGCAGTACTTC. It specifies CASSRSPGQGHEQYF.

This clonotype was seen a few times. This chain connects TRBV5-5 to TRBJ2-7, with TRBD1 as a possible D gene (6 bases). From germline, CDR1 is SGHKS and CDR2 YYEKEE (reference sequence). The CDR3 runs to 14 residues. The V and J ends lost 1 base and 3 bases respectively, with 11 bases between them. The CDR3 region is CASSLYSDSYEQYF. The CDR3 DNA follows: TGTGCCAGCAGCTTGTATTCGGACAGCTACGAGCAGTACTTC. The variable domain in full, completed from reference TRBV5-5 and TRBJ2-7, reads DAGVTQSPTHLIKTRGQQVTLRCSPISGHKSVSWYQQVLGQGPQFIFQYYEKEERGRGNFPDRFSARQFPNYSSELNVNALLLGDSALYLCASSLYSDSYEQYFGPGTRLTVT.

This clonotype was counted many times. V usage is TRBV4-1 and J usage is TRBJ2-5; weak D call: TRBD1 (6 bases). Germline CDR1 MGHRA, CDR2 YSYEKL. The CDR3 has 15 amino acids. V was shortened by 2 bases and J by 4 bases, with 14 bases between the two germline ends. This chain's CDR3 is CASSQTETGPETQYF. In DNA, the CDR3 is TGCGCCAGCAGCCAAACCGAAACAGGGCCAGAGACCCAGTACTTC.

V and J are TRBV20-1 and TRBJ2-7; D remains ambiguous. V was clipped by 0 bases and J by 0 bases, with 18 bases between them. From germline, CDR1 is DFQATT and CDR2 SNEGSKA (reference sequence). The CDR3 length is 17 residues. CDR3 residues: CSARDTARVRDSYEQYF. CDR3 in DNA: TGCAGTGCTAGAGACACAGCTCGCGTTAGGGACTCCTACGAGCAGTACTTC.

This sequence joins TRBV7-2 and TRBJ1-1; 9 bases match TRBD1. Trimming at V came to 2 bases and at J to 4 bases, leaving 11 bases not matched to a gene. There are 17 residues in the CDR3. Germline-derived CDR1 and CDR2 are SGHTA and FQGNSA. CDR3 in amino acids: CASSLTLLGTGLTEAFF. CDR3 in DNA: TGTGCCAGCAGCTTAACCCTTCTGGGGACAGGGCTCACTGAAGCTTTCTTT.

The rearrangement links TRBV11-1 to TRBJ2-5; 7 bases are a match to TRBD2. V was clipped by 0 bases and J by 4 bases; unmatched bases: 8. This CDR3 has 16 residues. The V gene's germline CDR1 is SGHAT and CDR2 FQDESV (reference sequence). CDR3 nucleotide sequence: TGTGCCAGCAGCTTAGCTTTTGCGGGAGTTCGAGAGACCCAGTACTTC. Translating it yields CASSLAFAGVRETQYF.

This clonotype was picked up many times. The J gene is TRBJ1-3, the V gene TRBV12-3 or TRBV12-4; 7 bases line up with TRBD1. V lost 5 bases to trimming and J lost 1 base; unmatched junction nucleotides: 8. The length of the CDR3 is 16 residues. CDR3 in DNA: TGTGCCAGCAGTATCAGGGGGACACGTTCTGGAAACACCATATATTTT. Translation gives CASSIRGTRSGNTIYF.